This T cell receptor (beta chain) emerged from a study of identical twins. TCRdb independently ran MiXCR on the 5' RACE reads; one entry per CDR3 protein. The table records around 230,000 distinct CDR3 sequences, 6% to 7% of them present only once. This CDR3 is built from 18 residues. V was clipped by 4 bases and J by 1 base; unmatched bases: 10. CDR1 and CDR2 (germline): LGHNA, YNFKEQ. These data also featured in a second study, about T cells expressing NK-cell markers. That source notes: The study drew TCR beta repertoires from sorted CD3+CD56+NKG2C+, CD3+CD56+NKG2C- and CD3+CD56-NKG2C+ T cells. NKG2C+ dominant clonotype frequencies in 5 or 6 donors were roughly 1.0-8% of CD8+ T cells. Where several donors were concerned, these clonotypes also led the CD3+CD56-NKG2C+ fraction. Expanded NKG2C+ T cell clones had unclear HCMV specificity.

Sequencing input: CD8+ T cells sorted from blood. This chain connects TRBV4-2 to TRBJ2-7; 13 positions agree with TRBD2. The TCR originated in a woman under 30 in good health. In DNA form, the CDR3 reads TGTGCCAGCAGCCCCCGACTAGCGGGAGGCCCATCTTCCTACGAGCAGTACTTC. Translated, it gives CASSPRLAGGPSSYEQYF.